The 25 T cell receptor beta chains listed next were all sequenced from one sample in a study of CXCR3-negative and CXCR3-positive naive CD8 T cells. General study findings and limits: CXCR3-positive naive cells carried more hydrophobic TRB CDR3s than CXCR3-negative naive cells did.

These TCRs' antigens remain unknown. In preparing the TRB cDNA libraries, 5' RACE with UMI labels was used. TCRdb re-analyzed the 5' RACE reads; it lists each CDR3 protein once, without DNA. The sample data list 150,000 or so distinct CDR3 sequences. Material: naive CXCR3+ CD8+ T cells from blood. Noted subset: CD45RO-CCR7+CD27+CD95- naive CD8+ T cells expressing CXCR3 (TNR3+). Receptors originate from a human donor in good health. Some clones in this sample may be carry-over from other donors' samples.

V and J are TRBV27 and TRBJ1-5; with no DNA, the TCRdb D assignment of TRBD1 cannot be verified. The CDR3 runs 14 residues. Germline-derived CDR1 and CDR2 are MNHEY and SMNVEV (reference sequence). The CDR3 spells CASGNRGGNQPQHF.

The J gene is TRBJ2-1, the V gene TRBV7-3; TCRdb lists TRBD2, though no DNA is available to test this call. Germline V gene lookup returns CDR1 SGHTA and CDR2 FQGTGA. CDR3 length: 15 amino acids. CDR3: CASSLSLAGVNEQFF.

The CDR3 region is CASSLLTESYEQYF. The J gene is TRBJ2-7, the V gene TRBV7-9; no DNA is available, so the TRBD1 call from TCRdb remains unchecked. The CDR3 loop spans 14 amino acids. Germline values: CDR1 SEHNR, CDR2 FQNEAQ (reference sequence).

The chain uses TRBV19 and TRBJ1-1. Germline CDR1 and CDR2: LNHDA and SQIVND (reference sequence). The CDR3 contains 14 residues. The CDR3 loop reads CASSIGHLNTEAFF.

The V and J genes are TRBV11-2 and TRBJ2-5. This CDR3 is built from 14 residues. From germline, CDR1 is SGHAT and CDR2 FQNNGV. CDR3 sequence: CASSLGGSQETQYF.

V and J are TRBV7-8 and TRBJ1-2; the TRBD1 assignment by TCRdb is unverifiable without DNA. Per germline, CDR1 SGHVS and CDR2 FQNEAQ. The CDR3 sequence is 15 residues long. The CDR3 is CASSLRGGGIQGYTF.

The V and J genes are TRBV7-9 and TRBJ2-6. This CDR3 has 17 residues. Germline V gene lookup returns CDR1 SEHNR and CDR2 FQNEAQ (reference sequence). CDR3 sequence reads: CASSQLGRFAGANVLTF.

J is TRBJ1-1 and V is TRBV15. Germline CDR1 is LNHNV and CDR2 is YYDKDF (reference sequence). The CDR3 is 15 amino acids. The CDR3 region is CATSRERSWDTEAFF. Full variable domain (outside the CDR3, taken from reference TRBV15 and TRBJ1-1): DAMVIQNPRYQVTQFGKPVTLSCSQTLNHNVMYWYQQKSSQAPKLLFHYYDKDFNNEADTPDNFQSRRPNTSFCFLDIRSPGLGDTAMYLCATSRERSWDTEAFFGQGTRLTVV.

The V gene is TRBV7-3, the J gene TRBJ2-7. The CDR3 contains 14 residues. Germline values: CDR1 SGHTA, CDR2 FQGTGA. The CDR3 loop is CASSPTGPSYEQYF. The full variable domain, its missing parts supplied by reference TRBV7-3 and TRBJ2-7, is GAGVSQTPSNKVTEKGKYVELRCDPISGHTALYWYRQSLGQGPEFLIYFQGTGAADDSGLPNDRFFAVRPEGSVSTLKIQRTERGDSAVYLCASSPTGPSYEQYFGPGTRLTVT.

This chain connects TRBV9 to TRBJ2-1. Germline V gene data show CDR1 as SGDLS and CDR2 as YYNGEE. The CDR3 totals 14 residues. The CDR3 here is CASSVAHSPNEQFF.

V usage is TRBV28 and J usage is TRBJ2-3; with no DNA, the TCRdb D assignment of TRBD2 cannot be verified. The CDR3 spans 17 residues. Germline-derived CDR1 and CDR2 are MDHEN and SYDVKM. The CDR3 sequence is CASSSIGTSGSADTQYF.

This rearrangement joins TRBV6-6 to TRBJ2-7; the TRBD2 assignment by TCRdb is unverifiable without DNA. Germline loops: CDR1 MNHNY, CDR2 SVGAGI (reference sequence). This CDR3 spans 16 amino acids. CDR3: CASSSGPSGGADEQYF.

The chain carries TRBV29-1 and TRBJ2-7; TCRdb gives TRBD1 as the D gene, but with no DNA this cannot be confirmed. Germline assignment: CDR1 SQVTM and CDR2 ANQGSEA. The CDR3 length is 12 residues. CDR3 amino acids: CSVEDLGVEQYF.

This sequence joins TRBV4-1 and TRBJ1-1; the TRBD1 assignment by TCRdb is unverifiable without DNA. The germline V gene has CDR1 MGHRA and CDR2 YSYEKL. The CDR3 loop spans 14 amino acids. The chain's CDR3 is CASSLGGESTEAFF.

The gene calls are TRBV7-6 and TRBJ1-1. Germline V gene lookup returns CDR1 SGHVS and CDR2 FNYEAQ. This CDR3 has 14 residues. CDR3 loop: CASSSSGGRHGAFF. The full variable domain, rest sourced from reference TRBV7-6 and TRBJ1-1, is GAGVSQSPRYKVTKRGQDVALRCDPISGHVSLYWYRQALGQGPEFLTYFNYEAQQDKSGLPNDRFSAERPEGSISTLTIQRTEQRDSAMYRCASSSSGGRHGAFFGQGTRLTVV.

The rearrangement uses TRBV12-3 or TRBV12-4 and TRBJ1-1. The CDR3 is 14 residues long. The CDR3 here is CASSTDSVLPEAFF.

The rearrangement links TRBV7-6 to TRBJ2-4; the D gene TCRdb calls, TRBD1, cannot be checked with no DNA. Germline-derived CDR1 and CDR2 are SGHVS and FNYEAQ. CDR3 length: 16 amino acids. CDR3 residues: CASSLAGGLAKNIQYF.

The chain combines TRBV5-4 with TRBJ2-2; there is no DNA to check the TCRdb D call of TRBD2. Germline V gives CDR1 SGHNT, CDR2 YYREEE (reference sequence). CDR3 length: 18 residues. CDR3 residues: CASSLAGAGGLGAGELFF.

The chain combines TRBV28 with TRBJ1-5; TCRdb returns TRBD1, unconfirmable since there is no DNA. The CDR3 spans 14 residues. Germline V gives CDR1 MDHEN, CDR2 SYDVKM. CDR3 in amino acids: CASSSWTGNQPQHF.

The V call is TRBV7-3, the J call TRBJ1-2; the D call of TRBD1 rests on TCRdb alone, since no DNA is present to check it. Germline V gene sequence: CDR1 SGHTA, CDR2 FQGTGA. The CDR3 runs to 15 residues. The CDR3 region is CASRENRGIDYGYTF.

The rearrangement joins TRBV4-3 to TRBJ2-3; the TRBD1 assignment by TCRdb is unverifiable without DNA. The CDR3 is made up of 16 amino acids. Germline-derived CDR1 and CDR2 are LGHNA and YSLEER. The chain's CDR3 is CASSQDWGDSTDTQYF.

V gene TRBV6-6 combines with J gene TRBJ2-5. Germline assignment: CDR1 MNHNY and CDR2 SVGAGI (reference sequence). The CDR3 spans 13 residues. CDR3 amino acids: CASSYSLYETQYF.

This CDR3 reads CASSLTGKATDTQYF. The chain joins TRBV5-6 to TRBJ2-3; TCRdb picks TRBD1, but there is no DNA to check that call. From germline, CDR1 is SGHDT and CDR2 YYEEEE. This CDR3 contains 15 residues.

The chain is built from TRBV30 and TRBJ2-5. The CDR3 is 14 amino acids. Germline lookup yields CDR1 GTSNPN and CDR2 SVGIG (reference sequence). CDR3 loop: CAWSVRQGQETQYF.

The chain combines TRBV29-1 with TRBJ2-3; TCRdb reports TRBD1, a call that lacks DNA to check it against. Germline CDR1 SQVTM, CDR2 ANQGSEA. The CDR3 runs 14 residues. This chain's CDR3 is CSVPGTGSTDTQYF.